What follows are 21 T cell receptor beta chains derived from one specimen sequenced in a study of regulatory T cells in long-lasting Graves disease. Investigators prepared the TCR beta libraries by applying iRepertoire HTBI primers and Arm-PCR of CDR3 regions. A single record per CDR3 protein comes from TCRdb applying MiXCR to the multiplex PCR reads. The sample includes hundreds of thousands of distinct CDR3 sequences, around 17% of them seen just once. Specified time point: newly diagnosed GD, antithyroid drugs for less than 3 months. There was RNA extracted from PBMCs, and the TCR library was made from it. The sample was also linked to a second study, of T cells in Graves' hyperthyroidism and ophthalmopathy.

The input for sequencing was peripheral blood mononuclear cells (PBMCs), taken at new diagnosis, from a patient treated with antithyroid drugs. The origin of the receptors is a woman in her thirties with Graves disease.

This clonotype was counted a few times. The rearrangement links TRBV3-1 to TRBJ2-7, with D maybe TRBD1 (6 bases). Between the trimmed V and J ends, which lost 4 bases and 6 bases, there was a span of 19 bases. Germline CDR1 and CDR2: LGHDT and YNNKEL (reference sequence). This CDR3 spans 15 amino acids. The CDR3 coding sequence is TGTGCCAGCAGCCGCGGACAGCCAGTTGAAGGCGAGCAGTACTTC. Residues: CASSRGQPVEGEQYF.

This clonotype was counted ten times or more. The genes are TRBV27 and TRBJ1-5; D is unclear. Germline V lookup: CDR1 MNHEY, CDR2 SMNVEV (reference sequence). This CDR3 is 13 amino acids long. Trimming removed 4 bases at V and 6 bases at J, with 10 bases between. In nucleotides, the CDR3 is TGTGCCAGCAGTTGGACGGACGGTCAGCCCCAGCATTTT. This translates into CASSWTDGQPQHF.

Only a few counts were recorded for this clonotype. Compared with germline, one end of the junction differs, possibly owing to a read error. The chain carries TRBV29-1 and TRBJ2-3; D ambiguous. Germline loops: CDR1 SQVTM, CDR2 ANQGSEA. This CDR3 region has 11 residues. Here the CDR3 reads CNVTVGDTQYF. CDR3 sequence (DNA): TGCAACGTTACGGTAGGAGATACGCAGTATTTT.

This clonotype was observed once. This chain connects TRBV7-9 to TRBJ2-7; either TRBD1 or TRBD2 may supply D (5 bases each). V was cut by 4 bases and J by 6 bases, with 16 bases left in between. CDR1 SEHNR and CDR2 FQNEAQ come from the germline V gene (reference sequence). This CDR3 is 14 amino acids long. CDR3 nucleotides: TGTGCCAGCAGCTCCAAACTAGGGGTCTTCGAGCAGTACTTC. Amino acid sequence: CASSSKLGVFEQYF.

The sample holds many counts of this clonotype. This sequence joins TRBV6-2 or TRBV6-3 and TRBJ1-2; D gene unclear. This CDR3 is built from 13 residues. Per the germline V gene, CDR1 is MNHEY and CDR2 is SVGEGT. Trimming removed 2 bases from V and 6 bases from J, with 10 bases in between. CDR3 sequence (DNA): TGTGCCAGCAGTTACGGGTTTAATGATGGCTACACCTTC. Translating it yields CASSYGFNDGYTF.

This clonotype was recorded a few times. The rearrangement links TRBV30 to TRBJ2-1; 16 bases agree with TRBD2. The CDR3 is made up of 14 amino acids. V lost 6 bases, J lost 9 bases, and 5 bases stayed unmatched. Looked up from germline, CDR1 is GTSNPN and CDR2 is SVGIG (reference sequence). CDR3 DNA: TGTGCCTGTACCGGGACTAGCGGGAGGGGTGAGCAGTTCTTC. Encoded protein: CACTGTSGRGEQFF.

This clonotype occurred a few times. The J gene is TRBJ2-7, the V gene TRBV3-1; D uncertain. The V end lost 3 bases, the J end lost 1 base, and 7 bases lay between the germline ends. Looked up from germline, CDR1 is LGHDT and CDR2 is YNNKEL (reference sequence). The CDR3 is 13 amino acids. CDR3 bases: TGTGCCAGCAGCCAGGAGATTTCCTACGAGCAGTACTTC. It specifies CASSQEISYEQYF.

V gene TRBV18 combines with J gene TRBJ1-1; D remains unclear. Germline CDR1 KGHSH, CDR2 LQKENI. Deletions cut 10 bases from V and 0 bases from J, with 12 bases between. The CDR3 spans 13 residues. In DNA form, the CDR3 reads TGTGCCACCGCAGGAGGTATGAACACTGAAGCTTTCTTT. Its protein is CATAGGMNTEAFF.

The chain uses TRBV6-1 and TRBJ2-3, with 10 positions matching TRBD1. Germline trimming cut 6 bases from V and 5 bases from J; bases unmatched to any gene: 11. The germline V gene has CDR1 MNHNS and CDR2 SASEGT. This CDR3 contains 16 residues. CDR3 nucleotides: TGTGCCAGCAGACGCACCGGGACAGGGGTGGGAGATACGCAGTATTTT. Protein: CASRRTGTGVGDTQYF.

The CDR3 region is CASTPGTGTTEAFF. The CDR3 DNA reads as TGTGCCAGCACTCCCGGGACAGGTACCACTGAAGCTTTCTTT. V and J are TRBV28 and TRBJ1-1, with 8 bases fitting TRBD1. The CDR3 is 14 amino acids. V lost 7 bases and J lost 4; bases outside the gene matches: 8. From germline, CDR1 is MDHEN and CDR2 SYDVKM.

This clonotype occurred many times. This chain connects TRBV18 to TRBJ2-3; TRBD2 matches at 11 bases. Per the germline V gene, CDR1 is KGHSH and CDR2 is LQKENI. With V trimmed by 8 bases and J by 0 bases, 4 bases remained unmatched. This CDR3 is 15 amino acids long. CDR3 residues: CASSGTSGSTDTQYF. In DNA form, the CDR3 reads TGTGCCAGCAGTGGGACTAGCGGTAGCACAGATACGCAGTATTTT.

A few counts support this clonotype. The rearrangement uses TRBV19 and TRBJ2-7; 9 positions agree with TRBD1. The length of the CDR3 is 13 residues. The V segment lost 8 bases and the J segment 5 bases; nucleotides outside the gene matches: 7. The germline CDR1 and CDR2 sequences are LNHDA and SQIVND (reference sequence). The CDR3 loop is CASHGTGYHEQYF. The CDR3 region has the DNA TGTGCCAGTCACGGGACAGGGTACCACGAGCAGTACTTC.

This clonotype showed up just a few times. The rearrangement joins TRBV5-1 to TRBJ1-5, with D tentatively TRBD1 (5 bases). V was shortened by 3 bases and J by 4 bases, with 20 bases between the two germline ends. Germline V lookup: CDR1 SGHRS, CDR2 YFSETQ. This CDR3 region has 17 residues. The CDR3, as DNA: TGCGCCAGCAGCTGGGGCCCCGGGACGGATACTAATCAGCCCCAGCATTTT. Residues: CASSWGPGTDTNQPQHF.

The CDR3 DNA reads as TGTGCCAGCAGCCACCGGACTAGCGGGCCGTCAAATGAGCAGTTCTTC. Its translation is CASSHRTSGPSNEQFF. This chain joins TRBV7-9 and TRBJ2-1; 11 nucleotides match TRBD2. There are 16 residues in the CDR3. CDR1 is SEHNR and CDR2 is FQNEAQ in the germline V gene (reference sequence). Trimming took 5 bases from V and 7 from J; bases not matched to a gene: 10.

The rearrangement links TRBV5-1 to TRBJ2-5; TRBD2 might be the D (6 bases). CDR3 size: 15 residues. The V gene lost 4 bases and the J gene lost 5 bases, with 18 bases spanning the gap. In germline, CDR1 is SGHRS, CDR2 YFSETQ. The CDR3, as DNA: TGCGCCAGCAGCGGGGGTCCGGGAGCAGGGGAGACCCAGTACTTC. Its translation is CASSGGPGAGETQYF.

In its sample, this clonotype was seen many times. This chain connects TRBV5-1 to TRBJ2-3; no clear D gene. Trimming shortened V by 1 base and J by 0 bases, and 6 bases separated the two germline ends. Germline CDR1 is SGHRS and CDR2 is YFSETQ. The CDR3 sequence is 14 residues long. The CDR3 coding sequence is TGCGCCAGCAGCTTGATACTTAGCACAGATACGCAGTATTTT. The encoded protein is CASSLILSTDTQYF.

This clonotype was detected ten times or more. The V gene is TRBV30, the J gene TRBJ1-3; no clear D gene. Germline loops: CDR1 GTSNPN, CDR2 SVGIG (reference sequence). V was trimmed by 6 bases and J by 2 bases, leaving 11 bases between them. This CDR3 is 13 amino acids long. Here the CDR3 DNA reads TGTGCCTGTCCAAGCGGGGCTGGAAACACCATATATTTT. Translating it yields CACPSGAGNTIYF.

This clonotype was observed many times. The CDR3: CASSYYGDEQYF. Written as DNA, the CDR3 is TGTGCCAGCAGTTACTATGGGGACGAGCAGTACTTC. The chain employs TRBV6-5 and TRBJ2-7; the D is unclear. V was shortened by 1 base and J by 5 bases, with 6 bases between the two germline ends. CDR1 and CDR2 (germline): MNHEY, SVGAGI. This CDR3 is built from 12 residues.

The CDR3 DNA reads TGTGCCAGCAACCCGGGGATCGGTATTTCTGGCTACACCTTC. It specifies CASNPGIGISGYTF. The gene calls are TRBV6-1 and TRBJ1-2, with D uncertain. The V and J ends lost 7 bases and 7 bases respectively, with 19 bases between them. This CDR3 comprises 14 residues. The germline gives CDR1 MNHNS, CDR2 SASEGT.

With respect to this clonotype: A much larger clone sits a single nucleotide away, making a read error possible. Given the absence of the conserved phenylalanine or tryptophan at the CDR3 end, a read error is likely. The rearrangement uses TRBV6-5 and TRBJ1-6; D unresolved. V shed 1 base and J shed 6 bases, with 10 bases lying between them. The CDR3 loop spans 15 amino acids. Per the germline V gene, CDR1 is MNHEY and CDR2 is SVGAGI. The CDR3 DNA follows: TGTGCCAGCAGTTACTTGGGGATCCCTAATTCACCCCTCCACCTT. As protein: CASSYLGIPNSPLHL.

At least ten counts were recorded for this clonotype. The V call is TRBV12-3 or TRBV12-4, the J call TRBJ2-7, with TRBD2 matching over 7 bases. V was pared by 6 bases and J by 3 bases, with 11 bases of the junction left unmatched. This CDR3 spans 15 amino acids. The CDR3 nucleotides read TGTGCCAGCAGGCGGACGGGACTACCAAGCTACGAGCAGTACTTC. It translates to CASRRTGLPSYEQYF.